The sequence of this TCR beta chain was determined in a study of blood T cell repertoires in COVID-19 (dated by TCRdb to between 2020 and 2021). About the full investigation: Samples covering the acute and convalescent phases of COVID-19 were provided by collaborators in the United States, Italy and Spain. The prospective study material was composed of cDNA or gDNA derived from T cells, B-cell-depleted T cells, or PBMCs. Deeply sampled blood TCRbeta repertoires from subjects exposed to, actively infected with, or recovered from COVID-19 were included in the dataset. A freely available public database, intended as a resource for researchers studying the immune response to SARS-CoV-2, is where the repertoires were released. The samples were drawn from the first 160 participants of the ongoing ImmuneRACE study and from some 1,300 subjects provided by 6 global collaborators. A de-identified subject ID, COVID-19 status, age in years and sex were almost always included in the sample metadata. HLA class I and class II types, where available, came from metadata supplied by the sample provider rather than from assay-based typing. Beyond this particular receptor, the publication reports: How much clinical and demographic metadata was included differed by source and by participant, and the metadata was provided uncurated.

As for this clone: Its antigen specificity is not known. No base qualities exist here, and no much larger clone lies one base off it.

Each collaborating institution followed its own protocols to collect whole blood in K2EDTA tubes. For TCRbeta analysis, collaborator samples were shipped as frozen whole blood, as isolated PBMCs, or as DNA extracted from either sample type. TCRbeta CDR3 regions were amplified from genomic DNA using the immunoSEQ Assay, a bias-controlled multiplex PCR. As for how the authors treated the data: Within the assay, amplification of reference gene primers was used to estimate how many nucleated cells each sample contained. To quantify the absolute abundance of each unique TCRbeta CDR3 rearrangement, sequence reads were collapsed and filtered. Productive Simpson clonality was computed per sample as the square root of Simpson's diversity index over productive rearrangements. The clones in this table, taken by TCRdb from immuneACCESS, are in-frame only. Not every clone is retained; where verified, under half of the shortfall comes from an unresolved V gene, and the cause of the rest is unknown. That table supplies the V and J calls and clone size; D and trimming were determined from the DNA. For this sample there are a few hundred thousand clones; about 88% appear just once. 3% to 3.5% of the sample rests with the top ten.

Reading the germline V gene gives CDR1 KGHSH and CDR2 LQKENI. Trimming removed 3 bases from V and 9 bases from J, leaving 27 bases between the germline ends. The CDR3 goes from the cysteine to the phenylalanine over 18 residues. Just the 54-base CDR3 DNA is kept, in frame starting at base 1. The sequence was obtained from a man in his 60s with acute or convalescent COVID-19. The sequenced material came from peripheral blood. The rearranged segments are TRBV18 and TRBJ1-3; the D gene is possibly TRBD1, with 6 bases matching. The CDR3 corresponds to CASSPRLTGATLETTIYF. The bases are TGTGCCAGCTCACCTCGACTGACAGGCGCCACTCTGGAAACCACCATATATTTT.